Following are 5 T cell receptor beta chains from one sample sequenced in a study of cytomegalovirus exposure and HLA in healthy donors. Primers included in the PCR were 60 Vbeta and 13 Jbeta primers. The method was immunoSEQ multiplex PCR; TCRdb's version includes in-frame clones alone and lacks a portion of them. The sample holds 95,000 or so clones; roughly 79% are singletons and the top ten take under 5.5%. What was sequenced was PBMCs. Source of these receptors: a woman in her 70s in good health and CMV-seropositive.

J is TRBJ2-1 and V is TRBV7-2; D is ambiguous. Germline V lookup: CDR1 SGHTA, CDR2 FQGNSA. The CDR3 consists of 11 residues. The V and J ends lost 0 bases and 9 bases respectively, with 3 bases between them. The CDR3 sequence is CASSLAREQFF. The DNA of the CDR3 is TGTGCCAGCAGCTTAGCGCGTGAGCAGTTCTTC.

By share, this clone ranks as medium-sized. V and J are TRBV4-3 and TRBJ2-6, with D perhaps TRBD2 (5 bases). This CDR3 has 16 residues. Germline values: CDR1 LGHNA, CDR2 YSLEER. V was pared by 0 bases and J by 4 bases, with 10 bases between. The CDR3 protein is CASSQDSPGGANVLTF. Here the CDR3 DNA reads TGCGCCAGCAGCCAAGACTCCCCGGGGGGGGCCAACGTCCTGACTTTC.

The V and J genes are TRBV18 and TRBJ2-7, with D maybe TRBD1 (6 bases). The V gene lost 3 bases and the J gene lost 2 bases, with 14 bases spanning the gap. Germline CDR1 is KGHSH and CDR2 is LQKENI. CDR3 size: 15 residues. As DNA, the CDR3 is TGTGCCAGCTCACCGTTGAGACAGGAAACCTACGAGCAGTACTTC. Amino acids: CASSPLRQETYEQYF. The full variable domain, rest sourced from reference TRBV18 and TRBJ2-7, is NAGVMQNPRHLVRRRGQEARLRCSPMKGHSHVYWYRQLPEEGLKFMVYLQKENIIDESGMPKERFSAEFPKEGPSILRIQQVVRGDSAAYFCASSPLRQETYEQYFGPGTRLTVT.

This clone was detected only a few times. CDR3 sequence: CASSLRDRIRETQYF. Here the CDR3 DNA reads TGCGCCAGCAGCTTGAGGGACAGGATCCGAGAGACCCAGTACTTC. The chain carries TRBV5-1 and TRBJ2-5; TRBD1 matches 8 bases. This CDR3 region has 15 residues. Trimming at V came to 1 base and at J to 4 bases, leaving 6 bases not matched to a gene. Looked up from germline, CDR1 is SGHRS and CDR2 is YFSETQ.

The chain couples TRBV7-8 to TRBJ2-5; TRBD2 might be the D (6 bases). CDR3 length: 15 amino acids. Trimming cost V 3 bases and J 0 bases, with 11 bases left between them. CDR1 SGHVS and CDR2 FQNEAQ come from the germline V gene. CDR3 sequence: CASSFAGNNQETQYF. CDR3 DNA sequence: TGTGCCAGCAGCTTCGCGGGGAATAACCAAGAGACCCAGTACTTC.